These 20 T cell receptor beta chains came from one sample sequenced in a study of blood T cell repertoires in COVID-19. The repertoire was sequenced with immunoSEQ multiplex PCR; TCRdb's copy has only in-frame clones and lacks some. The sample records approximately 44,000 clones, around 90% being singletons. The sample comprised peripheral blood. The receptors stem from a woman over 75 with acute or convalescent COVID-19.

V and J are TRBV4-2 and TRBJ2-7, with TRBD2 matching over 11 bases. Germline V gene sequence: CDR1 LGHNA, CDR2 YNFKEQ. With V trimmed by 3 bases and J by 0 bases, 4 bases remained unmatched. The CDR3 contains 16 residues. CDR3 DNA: TGTGCCAGCAGCCATACTAGCGGGGGCCCCTCCTACGAGCAGTACTTC. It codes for CASSHTSGGPSYEQYF.

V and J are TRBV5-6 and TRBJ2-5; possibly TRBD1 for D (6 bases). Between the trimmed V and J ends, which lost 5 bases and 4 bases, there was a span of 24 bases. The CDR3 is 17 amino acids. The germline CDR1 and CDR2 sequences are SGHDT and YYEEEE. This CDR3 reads CASSGAGTGLVGETQYF. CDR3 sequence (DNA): TGTGCCAGCAGTGGCGCCGGCACAGGGCTGGTAGGAGAGACCCAGTACTTC.

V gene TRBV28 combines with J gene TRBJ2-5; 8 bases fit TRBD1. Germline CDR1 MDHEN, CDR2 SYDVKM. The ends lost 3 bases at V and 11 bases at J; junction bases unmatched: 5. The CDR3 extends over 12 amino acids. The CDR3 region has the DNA TGTGCCAGCAGTTTCCCCGACAGGGGTCAGTACTTC. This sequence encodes CASSFPDRGQYF.

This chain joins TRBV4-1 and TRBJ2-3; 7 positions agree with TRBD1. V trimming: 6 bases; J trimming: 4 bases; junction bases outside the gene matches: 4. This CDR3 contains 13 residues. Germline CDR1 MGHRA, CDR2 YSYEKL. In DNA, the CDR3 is TGCGCCAGCAGTGTCCAGGGGGCAGATACGCAGTATTTT. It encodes CASSVQGADTQYF.

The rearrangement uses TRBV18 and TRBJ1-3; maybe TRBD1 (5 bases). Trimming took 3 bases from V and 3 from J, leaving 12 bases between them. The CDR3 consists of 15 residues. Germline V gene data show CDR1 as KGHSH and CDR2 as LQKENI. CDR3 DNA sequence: TGTGCCAGCTCACCGGGGAGGGGCGATGGAAACACCATATATTTT. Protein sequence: CASSPGRGDGNTIYF.

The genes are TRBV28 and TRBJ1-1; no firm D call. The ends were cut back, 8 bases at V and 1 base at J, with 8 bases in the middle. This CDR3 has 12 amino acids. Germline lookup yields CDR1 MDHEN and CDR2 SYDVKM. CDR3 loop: CASQVTNTEAFF. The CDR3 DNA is TGTGCCAGCCAGGTCACGAACACTGAAGCTTTCTTT. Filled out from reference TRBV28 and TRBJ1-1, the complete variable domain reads DVKVTQSSRYLVKRTGEKVFLECVQDMDHENMFWYRQDPGLGLRLIYFSYDVKMKEKGDIPEGYSVSREKKERFSLILESASTNQTSMYLCASQVTNTEAFFGQGTRLTVV.

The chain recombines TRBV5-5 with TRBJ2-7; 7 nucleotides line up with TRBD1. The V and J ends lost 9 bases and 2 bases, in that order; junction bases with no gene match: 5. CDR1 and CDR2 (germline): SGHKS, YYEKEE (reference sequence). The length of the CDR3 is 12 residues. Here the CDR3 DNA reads TGTGCCAACCGGGACAGAGCCTACGAGCAGTACTTC. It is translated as CANRDRAYEQYF.

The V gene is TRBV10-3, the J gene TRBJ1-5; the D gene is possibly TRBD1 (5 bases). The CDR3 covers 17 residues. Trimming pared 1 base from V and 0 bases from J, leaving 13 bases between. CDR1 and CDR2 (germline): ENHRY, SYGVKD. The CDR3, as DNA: TGTGCCATCAGTGAGTGGGGCCTGCGTGATAGCAATCAGCCCCAGCATTTT. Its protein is CAISEWGLRDSNQPQHF.

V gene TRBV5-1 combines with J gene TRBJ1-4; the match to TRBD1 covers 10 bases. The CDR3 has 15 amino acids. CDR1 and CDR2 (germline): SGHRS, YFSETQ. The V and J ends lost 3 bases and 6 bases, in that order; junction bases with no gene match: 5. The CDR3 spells CASSYAGTGDEKLFF. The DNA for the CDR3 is TGCGCCAGCAGCTACGCCGGGACAGGGGATGAAAAACTGTTTTTT.

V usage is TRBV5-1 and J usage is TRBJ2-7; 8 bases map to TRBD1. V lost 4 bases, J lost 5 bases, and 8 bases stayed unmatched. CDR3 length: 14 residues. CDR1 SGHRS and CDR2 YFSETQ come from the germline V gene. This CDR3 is CASSPGGAADEQYF. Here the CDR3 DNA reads TGCGCCAGCAGCCCAGGGGGCGCGGCGGACGAGCAGTACTTC.

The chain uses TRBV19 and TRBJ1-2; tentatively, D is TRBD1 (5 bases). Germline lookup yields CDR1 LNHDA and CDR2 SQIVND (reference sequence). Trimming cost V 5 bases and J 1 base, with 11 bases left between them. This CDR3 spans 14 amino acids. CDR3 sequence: CASSVTGSNYGYTF. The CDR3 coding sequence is TGTGCCAGTAGTGTAACAGGAAGTAACTATGGCTACACCTTC.

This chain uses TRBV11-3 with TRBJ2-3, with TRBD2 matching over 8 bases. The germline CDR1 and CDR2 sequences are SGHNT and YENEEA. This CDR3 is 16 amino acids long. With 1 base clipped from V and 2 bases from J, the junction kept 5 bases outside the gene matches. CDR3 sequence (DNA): TGTGCCAGCAGCTTAGGCCGGCGGGGGGTCACAGATACGCAGTATTTT. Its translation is CASSLGRRGVTDTQYF.

CDR3: CASAGQVLETQYF. The CDR3 nucleotides are TGCGCCAGCGCGGGACAGGTTCTAGAGACCCAGTACTTC. V is TRBV4-1 and J is TRBJ2-5; TRBD1 matches at 8 bases. Losses at the gene ends were 8 bases for V and 4 bases for J; bases not matched to a gene: 6. The CDR3 extends over 13 amino acids. Germline V CDR1 and CDR2: MGHRA, YSYEKL.

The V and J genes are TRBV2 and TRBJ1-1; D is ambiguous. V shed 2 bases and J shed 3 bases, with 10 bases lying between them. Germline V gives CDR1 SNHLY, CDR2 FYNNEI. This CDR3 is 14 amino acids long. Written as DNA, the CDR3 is TGTGCCAGCAGTGAACTGGTTGGAGACACTGAAGCTTTCTTT. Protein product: CASSELVGDTEAFF.

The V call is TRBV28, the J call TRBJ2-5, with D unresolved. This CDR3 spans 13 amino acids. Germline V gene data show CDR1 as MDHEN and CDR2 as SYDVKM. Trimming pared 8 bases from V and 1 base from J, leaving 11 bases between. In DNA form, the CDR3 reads TGTGCCAGCTTATCAGGCCCCCAAGAGACCCAGTACTTC. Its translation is CASLSGPQETQYF.

CDR3 region: CASSQELPVYGYTF. In DNA form, the CDR3 reads TGTGCCAGCAGCCAAGAGCTTCCGGTCTATGGCTACACCTTC. The chain recombines TRBV3-1 (or the pseudogene TRBV3-2) with TRBJ1-2; no definite D call. Germline loops: CDR1 LGHDT, CDR2 YNNKEL (reference sequence). CDR3 length: 14 residues. The V gene lost 0 bases and the J gene lost 4 bases, with 9 bases spanning the gap.

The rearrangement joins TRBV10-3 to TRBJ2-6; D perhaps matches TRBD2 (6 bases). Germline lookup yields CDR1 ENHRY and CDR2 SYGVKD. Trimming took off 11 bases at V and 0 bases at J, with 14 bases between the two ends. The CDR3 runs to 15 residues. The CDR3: CAARVEGSGANVLTF. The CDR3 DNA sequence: TGTGCCGCCCGAGTGGAGGGCTCTGGGGCCAACGTCCTGACTTTC.

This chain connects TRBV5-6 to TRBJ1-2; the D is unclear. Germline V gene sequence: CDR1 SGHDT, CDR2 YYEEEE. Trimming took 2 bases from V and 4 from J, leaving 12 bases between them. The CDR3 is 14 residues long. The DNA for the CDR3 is TGTGCCAGCAGCTTCGGAGAACGGGTCTATGGCTACACCTTC. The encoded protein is CASSFGERVYGYTF. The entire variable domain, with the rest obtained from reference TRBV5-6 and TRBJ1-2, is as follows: DAGVTQSPTHLIKTRGQQVTLRCSPKSGHDTVSWYQQALGQGPQFIFQYYEEEERQRGNFPDRFSGHQFPNYSSELNVNALLLGDSALYLCASSFGERVYGYTFGSGTRLTVV.

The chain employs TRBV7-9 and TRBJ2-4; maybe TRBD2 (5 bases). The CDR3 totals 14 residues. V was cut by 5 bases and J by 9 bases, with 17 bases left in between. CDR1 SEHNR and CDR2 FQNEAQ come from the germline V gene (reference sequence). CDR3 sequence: CASSPSAGSGIQYF. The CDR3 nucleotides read TGTGCCAGCAGCCCATCGGCGGGTAGTGGCATTCAGTACTTC. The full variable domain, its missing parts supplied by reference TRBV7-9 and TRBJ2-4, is DTGVSQNPRHKITKRGQNVTFRCDPISEHNRLYWYRQTLGQGPEFLTYFQNEAQLEKSRLLSDRFSAERPKGSFSTLEIQRTEQGDSAMYLCASSPSAGSGIQYFGAGTRLSVL.

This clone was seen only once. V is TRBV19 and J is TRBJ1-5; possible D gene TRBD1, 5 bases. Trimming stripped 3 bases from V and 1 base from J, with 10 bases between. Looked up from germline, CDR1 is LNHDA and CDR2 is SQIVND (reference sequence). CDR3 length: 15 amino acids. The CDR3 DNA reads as TGTGCCAGTAGTATTTCGGCAGGGAGCAATCAGCCCCAGCATTTT. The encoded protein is CASSISAGSNQPQHF.